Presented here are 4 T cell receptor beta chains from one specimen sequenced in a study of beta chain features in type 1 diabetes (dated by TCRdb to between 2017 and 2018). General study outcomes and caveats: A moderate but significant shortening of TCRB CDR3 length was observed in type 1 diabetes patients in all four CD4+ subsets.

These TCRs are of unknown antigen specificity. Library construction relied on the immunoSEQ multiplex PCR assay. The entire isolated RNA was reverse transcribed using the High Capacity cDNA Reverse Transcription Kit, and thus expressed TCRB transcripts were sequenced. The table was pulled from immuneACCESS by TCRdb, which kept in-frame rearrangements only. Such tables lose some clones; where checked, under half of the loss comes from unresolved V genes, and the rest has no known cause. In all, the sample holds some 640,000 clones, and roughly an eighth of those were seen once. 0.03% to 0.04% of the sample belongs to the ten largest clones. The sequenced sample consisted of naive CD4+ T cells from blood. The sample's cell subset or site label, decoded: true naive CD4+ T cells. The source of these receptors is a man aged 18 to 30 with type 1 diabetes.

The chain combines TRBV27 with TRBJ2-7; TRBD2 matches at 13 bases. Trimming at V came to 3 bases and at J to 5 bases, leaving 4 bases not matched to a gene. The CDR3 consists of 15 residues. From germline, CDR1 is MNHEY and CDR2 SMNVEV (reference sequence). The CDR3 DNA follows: TGTGCCAGCAGTTTCTCCGGGACTAGCGGGAACGAGCAGTACTTC. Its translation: CASSFSGTSGNEQYF.

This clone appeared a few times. CDR3 region: CSVLLSPPGYSYGYTF. The CDR3 DNA follows: TGCAGCGTACTACTTTCGCCTCCAGGGTATTCCTATGGCTACACCTTC. The chain employs TRBV29-1 and TRBJ1-2, with D perhaps matching TRBD1 (5 bases). The germline V and J ends were trimmed by 6 bases and 4 bases, with 24 bases remaining between them. This CDR3 region has 16 residues. Germline V gene sequence: CDR1 SQVTM, CDR2 ANQGSEA.

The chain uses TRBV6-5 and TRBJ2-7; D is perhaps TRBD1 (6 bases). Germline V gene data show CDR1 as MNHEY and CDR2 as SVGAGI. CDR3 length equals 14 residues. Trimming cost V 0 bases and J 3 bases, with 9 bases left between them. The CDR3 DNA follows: TGTGCCAGCAGTTACTCCGGACAGCGCTACGAGCAGTACTTC. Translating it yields CASSYSGQRYEQYF.

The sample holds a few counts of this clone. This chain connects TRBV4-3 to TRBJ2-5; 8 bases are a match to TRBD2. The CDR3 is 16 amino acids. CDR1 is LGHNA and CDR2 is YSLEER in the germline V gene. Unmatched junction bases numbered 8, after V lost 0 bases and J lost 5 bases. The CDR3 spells CASSQEDRGGQETQYF. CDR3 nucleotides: TGCGCCAGCAGCCAAGAAGACCGGGGGGGCCAGGAGACCCAGTACTTC.